These 2 T cell receptor beta chains were all obtained from the same sample, sequenced in a study of shared clonotypes between healthy human individuals. The data were produced by immunoSEQ multiplex PCR, yet TCRdb's version contains in-frame clones alone and is incomplete. The table lists millions of clones, about 92% of them singletons. Naive CD8 cells were CD45RO-negative, positively selected for CCR7, excluding terminally differentiated effector memory CD45RA+ cells. Sequencing was performed on naive CD8+ T cells from PBMCs. Receptors were obtained from a man younger than 35 in good health. Some clones in this sample may be carry-over from other donors' samples.

V gene TRBV29-1 combines with J gene TRBJ2-6, with D tentatively TRBD1 (5 bases). Germline CDR1 reads SQVTM; CDR2 reads ANQGSEA. V was clipped by 4 bases and J by 4 bases, with 11 bases between them. CDR3 length: 14 amino acids. CDR3 sequence reads: CSVVGAAGANVLTF. The CDR3 DNA follows: TGCAGCGTTGTTGGGGCGGCCGGGGCCAACGTCCTGACTTTC.

The chain links TRBV7-8 to TRBJ1-1, with D perhaps matching TRBD1 (5 bases). The CDR3 loop spans 14 amino acids. V lost 4 bases, J lost 0 bases, and 9 bases lay in between. Germline CDR1 is SGHVS and CDR2 is FQNEAQ. Here the CDR3 reads CASSYRGVNTEAFF. CDR3 DNA: TGTGCCAGCAGCTACCGGGGGGTGAACACTGAAGCTTTCTTT.